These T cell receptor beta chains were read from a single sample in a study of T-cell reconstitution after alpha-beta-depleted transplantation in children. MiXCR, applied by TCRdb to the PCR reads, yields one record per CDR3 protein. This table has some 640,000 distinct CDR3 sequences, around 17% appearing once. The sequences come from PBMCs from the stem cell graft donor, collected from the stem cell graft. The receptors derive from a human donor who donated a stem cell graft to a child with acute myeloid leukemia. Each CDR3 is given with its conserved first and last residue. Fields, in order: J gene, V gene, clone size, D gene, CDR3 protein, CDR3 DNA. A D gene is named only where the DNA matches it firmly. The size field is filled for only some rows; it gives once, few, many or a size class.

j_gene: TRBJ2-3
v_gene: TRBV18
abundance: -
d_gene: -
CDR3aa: CASSRDQGKGTDTQYF
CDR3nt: TGTGCCAGCTCACGGGACCAGGGGAAGGGAACAGATACGCAGTATTTT

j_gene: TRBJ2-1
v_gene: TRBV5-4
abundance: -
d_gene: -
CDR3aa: CASSLRSQGGNEQFF
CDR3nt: TGTGCCAGCAGCTTGAGGAGCCAGGGCGGCAATGAGCAGTTCTTC

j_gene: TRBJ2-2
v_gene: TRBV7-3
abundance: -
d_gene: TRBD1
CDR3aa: CASSPQGAANTGELFF
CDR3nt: TGTGCCAGCAGCCCGCAGGGGGCCGCGAACACCGGGGAGCTGTTTTTT

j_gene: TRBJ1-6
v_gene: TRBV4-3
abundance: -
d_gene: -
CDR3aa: CASSQNVRAHLHF
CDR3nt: TGCGCCAGCAGCCAAAACGTCCGGGCCCACCTCCACTTT

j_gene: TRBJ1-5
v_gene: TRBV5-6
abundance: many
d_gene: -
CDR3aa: CASSPYGGRSDQPQHF
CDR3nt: TGTGCCAGCAGCCCCTATGGCGGCCGTAGTGATCAGCCCCAGCATTTT

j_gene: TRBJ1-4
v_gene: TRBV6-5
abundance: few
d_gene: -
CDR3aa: CASSYSTGGPNEKLFF
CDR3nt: TGTGCCAGCAGTTACTCGACGGGCGGTCCTAATGAAAAACTGTTTTTT

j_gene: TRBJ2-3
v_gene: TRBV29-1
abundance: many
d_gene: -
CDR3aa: CSVGGDTDTQYF
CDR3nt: TGCAGCGTTGGAGGGGACACAGATACGCAGTATTTT

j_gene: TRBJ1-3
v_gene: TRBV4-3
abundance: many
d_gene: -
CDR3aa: CASSQDRGSGNTIYF
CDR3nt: TGCGCCAGCAGCCAAGACCGGGGGTCTGGAAACACCATATATTTT

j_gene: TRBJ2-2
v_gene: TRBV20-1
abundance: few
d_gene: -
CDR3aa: CSAYDRLTNTGELFF
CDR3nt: TGCAGTGCCTATGACAGGCTAACGAACACCGGGGAGCTGTTTTTT

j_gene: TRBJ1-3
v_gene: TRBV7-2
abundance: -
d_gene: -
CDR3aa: CASSLAWTVGNTIYF
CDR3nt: TGTGCCAGCAGCTTAGCGTGGACTGTCGGAAACACCATATATTTT

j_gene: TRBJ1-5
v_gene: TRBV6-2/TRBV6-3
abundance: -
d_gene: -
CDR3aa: CASRDSYSNQPQHF
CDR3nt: TGTGCCAGCAGGGACAGTTATAGCAATCAGCCCCAGCATTTT

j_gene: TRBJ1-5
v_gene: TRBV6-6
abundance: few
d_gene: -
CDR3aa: CASTLNQPQHF
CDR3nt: TGTGCCAGCACCCTAAATCAGCCCCAGCATTTT

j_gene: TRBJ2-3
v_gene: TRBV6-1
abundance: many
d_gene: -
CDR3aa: CASSPGVGGGETQYF
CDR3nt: TGTGCCAGCAGCCCCGGGGTCGGGGGCGGGGAAACGCAGTATTTT

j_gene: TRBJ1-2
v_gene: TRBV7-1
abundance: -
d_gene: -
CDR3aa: CASSSEQPPYGYTF
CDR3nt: TGTGCCAGCAGCTCAGAACAGCCTCCCTATGGCTACACCTTC

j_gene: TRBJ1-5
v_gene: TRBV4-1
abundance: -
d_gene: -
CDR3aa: CASSQDADRSNQPQHF
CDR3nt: TGCGCCAGCAGCCAAGATGCCGACAGAAGCAATCAGCCCCAGCATTTT

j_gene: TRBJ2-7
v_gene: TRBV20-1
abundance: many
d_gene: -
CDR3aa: CSALRDTAYEQYF
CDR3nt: TGCAGTGCTCTCCGGGACACCGCCTACGAGCAGTACTTC

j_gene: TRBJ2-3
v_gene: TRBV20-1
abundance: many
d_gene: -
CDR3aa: CSVREDPGDDTQYF
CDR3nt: TGCAGTGTTAGAGAGGACCCAGGGGACGATACGCAGTATTTT

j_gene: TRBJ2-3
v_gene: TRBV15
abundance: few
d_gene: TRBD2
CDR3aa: CATSQGLAADTQYF
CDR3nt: TGTGCCACCAGCCAAGGACTAGCGGCAGATACGCAGTATTTT

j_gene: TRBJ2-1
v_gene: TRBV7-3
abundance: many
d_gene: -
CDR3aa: CASSLKGGRSNEQFF
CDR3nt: TGTGCCAGCAGCTTAAAGGGGGGACGGTCCAATGAGCAGTTCTTC

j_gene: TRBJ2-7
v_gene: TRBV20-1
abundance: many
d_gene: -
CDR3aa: CSASHDYEQYF
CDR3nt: TGCAGTGCTAGCCACGACTACGAGCAGTACTTC

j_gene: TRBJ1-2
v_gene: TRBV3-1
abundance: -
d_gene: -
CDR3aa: CASSTTSNYGYTF
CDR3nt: TGTGCCAGCAGCACCACTTCGAACTATGGCTACACCTTC

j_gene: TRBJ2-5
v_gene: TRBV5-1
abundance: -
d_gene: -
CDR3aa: CASSPERAARTQYF
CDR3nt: TGCGCCAGCAGCCCGGAGCGGGCGGCACGGACCCAGTACTTC

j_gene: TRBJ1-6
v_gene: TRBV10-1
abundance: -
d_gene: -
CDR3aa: CASSRTADSPLHF
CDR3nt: TGCGCCAGCAGTCGGACAGCAGACTCACCCCTCCACTTT

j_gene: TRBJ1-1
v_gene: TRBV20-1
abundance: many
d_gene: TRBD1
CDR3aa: CSARGDREEYTEAFF
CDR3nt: TGCAGTGCTAGAGGGGACAGGGAAGAATACACTGAAGCTTTCTTT